Below, 22 T cell receptor beta chains from the same sample are listed, as sequenced in a study of T cell responses to AZD1222 COVID-19 vaccine. The method was immunoSEQ multiplex PCR; TCRdb's version includes in-frame clones alone and lacks a portion of them. In the table there are about 110,000 clones, 94% of which are singletons. The specimen comprised peripheral blood, sampled 28 days after the second AZD1222 dose. Every receptor here comes from an adult who received the AZD1222 COVID-19 vaccine.

The chain has TRBV7-9 and TRBJ1-6, with D hard to call. The germline V gene encodes CDR1 SEHNR and CDR2 FQNEAQ (reference sequence). This CDR3 comprises 15 residues. V dropped 0 bases and J dropped 1 base, with 4 bases sitting between them. CDR3 residues: CASSLAGSYNSPLHF. CDR3 nucleotides: TGTGCCAGCAGCTTAGCGGGATCCTATAATTCACCCCTCCACTTT.

This sequence joins TRBV7-8 and TRBJ2-7; 9 bases fit TRBD1. Germline values: CDR1 SGHVS, CDR2 FQNEAQ. V shed 4 bases, J shed 3 bases, and the junction held 10 bases outside the gene matches. The CDR3 spans 16 residues. This chain's CDR3 is CASSSTTGGSDYEQYF. CDR3 bases: TGTGCCAGCAGCTCTACGACAGGGGGAAGCGACTACGAGCAGTACTTC.

This clone was observed a few times. The chain uses TRBV19 and TRBJ1-6; D is unclear. Trimming took off 6 bases at V and 8 bases at J, with 17 bases between the two ends. The CDR3 contains 15 residues. CDR1 and CDR2 from the germline V gene are LNHDA and SQIVND (reference sequence). The CDR3 nucleotides are TGTGCCAGTAGAACGATCAAGGACGGATATTCACCCCTCCACTTT. It yields the protein CASRTIKDGYSPLHF.

The CDR3 reads CASNLGNQPQHF. In DNA form, the CDR3 reads TGTGCCAGCAACCTGGGTAATCAGCCCCAGCATTTT. V and J are TRBV2 and TRBJ1-5; unclear D gene. In germline, CDR1 is SNHLY, CDR2 FYNNEI. Trimming removed 7 bases from V and 4 bases from J, with 8 bases in between. This CDR3 is 12 amino acids long.

The chain carries TRBV7-9 and TRBJ1-1, with a possible D match to TRBD1 (6 bases). The CDR3 extends over 15 amino acids. The germline gives CDR1 SEHNR, CDR2 FQNEAQ (reference sequence). Trimming pared 2 bases from V and 4 bases from J, leaving 14 bases between. The DNA of the CDR3 is TGTGCCAGCAGCTTAATGGGGGGGGGCCCCACTGAAGCTTTCTTT. Translation: CASSLMGGGPTEAFF.

The chain employs TRBV6-5 and TRBJ1-5; 8 bases are a match to TRBD1. Germline values: CDR1 MNHEY, CDR2 SVGAGI. The CDR3 is 15 amino acids. The V segment lost 7 bases and the J segment 4 bases; nucleotides outside the gene matches: 9. Written as DNA, the CDR3 is TGTGCCAGCACTCTAGGGGACAGGACAAATCAGCCCCAGCATTTT. Translating it yields CASTLGDRTNQPQHF.

This rearrangement joins TRBV7-9 to TRBJ2-7; D may be TRBD1 (6 bases). The CDR3 extends over 14 amino acids. V lost 0 bases and J 4 bases, leaving 10 bases between the germline ends. CDR1 is SEHNR and CDR2 is FQNEAQ in the germline V gene (reference sequence). CDR3 sequence reads: CASSLAGTQYEQYF. The CDR3 DNA follows: TGTGCCAGCAGCTTAGCCGGGACACAATACGAGCAGTACTTC.

V gene TRBV29-1 combines with J gene TRBJ2-1, with 7 nucleotides matching TRBD2. CDR3 size: 14 residues. Per the germline V gene, CDR1 is SQVTM and CDR2 is ANQGSEA. V shed 8 bases and J 0 bases; nucleotides not matched to a gene: 7. In nucleotides, the CDR3 is TGCAGCCTCCGGGGGGTAAGCTCCTACAATGAGCAGTTCTTC. This encodes CSLRGVSSYNEQFF.

The chain joins TRBV28 to TRBJ2-1; TRBD2 matches at 11 bases. This CDR3 is 18 amino acids long. The junction had 14 bases not matched to a gene; V was cut back by 1 base and J by 9 bases. Per the germline V gene, CDR1 is MDHEN and CDR2 is SYDVKM. CDR3 sequence reads: CASSLSQGGSGRAPEQFF. The DNA for the CDR3 is TGTGCCAGCAGTTTATCCCAAGGCGGTAGCGGGAGGGCTCCTGAGCAGTTCTTC. Combining the CDR3 with reference TRBV28 and TRBJ2-1 gives the whole variable domain DVKVTQSSRYLVKRTGEKVFLECVQDMDHENMFWYRQDPGLGLRLIYFSYDVKMKEKGDIPEGYSVSREKKERFSLILESASTNQTSMYLCASSLSQGGSGRAPEQFFGPGTRLTVL.

Written as DNA, the CDR3 is TGTGCCAGCCAACAGGGTATATTTAGTCAGCCCCAGCATTTT. Translated, it gives CASQQGIFSQPQHF. This chain connects TRBV6-5 to TRBJ1-5, with a weak D call TRBD1 (6 bases). Germline CDR1 MNHEY, CDR2 SVGAGI. V was trimmed by 8 bases and J by 6 bases, leaving 17 bases between them. The CDR3 totals 14 residues.

This rearrangement joins TRBV5-4 to TRBJ1-1, with 7 bases lining up with TRBD1. This CDR3 comprises 13 residues. Germline V gives CDR1 SGHNT, CDR2 YYREEE (reference sequence). With 4 bases clipped from V and 8 bases from J, the junction kept 8 bases outside the gene matches. The CDR3 sequence is CASSTWTGREAFF. CDR3 in DNA: TGTGCCAGCAGCACCTGGACAGGACGGGAAGCTTTCTTT.

The V gene is TRBV5-6, the J gene TRBJ1-1, with D maybe TRBD1 (6 bases). The V gene lost 2 bases and the J gene lost 4 bases, with 15 bases spanning the gap. Per the germline V gene, CDR1 is SGHDT and CDR2 is YYEEEE. CDR3 size: 15 residues. The CDR3 reads CASSFKGDGITEAFF. CDR3 bases: TGTGCCAGCAGCTTTAAGGGGGACGGAATCACTGAAGCTTTCTTT.

This chain uses TRBV29-1 with TRBJ1-3; D might be TRBD1 (6 bases). The CDR3 contains 14 residues. The germline V gene has CDR1 SQVTM and CDR2 ANQGSEA. V dropped 7 bases and J dropped 0 bases, with 13 bases sitting between them. In DNA form, the CDR3 reads TGCAGCGCTCTCCGGGACATCTCTGGAAACACCATATATTTT. Amino acid sequence: CSALRDISGNTIYF. Full variable domain (remainder filled in from reference TRBV29-1 and TRBJ1-3): SAVISQKPSRDICQRGTSLTIQCQVDSQVTMMFWYRQQPGQSLTLIATANQGSEATYESGFVIDKFPISRPNLTFSTLTVSNMSPEDSSIYLCSALRDISGNTIYFGEGSWLTVV.

V gene TRBV6-5 combines with J gene TRBJ1-1; D possibly corresponds to TRBD1 (5 bases). Germline lookup yields CDR1 MNHEY and CDR2 SVGAGI. The CDR3 is made up of 14 amino acids. Between the trimmed V and J ends, which lost 4 bases and 0 bases, there was a span of 9 bases. The CDR3 reads CASSFRDLNTEAFF. The CDR3 DNA reads as TGTGCCAGCAGTTTTCGGGACCTGAACACTGAAGCTTTCTTT.

The chain combines TRBV13 with TRBJ1-4, with 8 bases lining up with TRBD1. Germline loops: CDR1 PRHDT, CDR2 FYEKMQ (reference sequence). The CDR3 spans 15 residues. V lost 5 bases and J lost 8; bases outside the gene matches: 10. The CDR3 protein is CASSLFGQGDEKLFF. In nucleotides, the CDR3 is TGTGCCAGCAGCCTGTTTGGACAGGGAGACGAAAAACTGTTTTTT.

The chain is built from TRBV6-5 and TRBJ1-5, with no clear D. The CDR3 has 15 amino acids. V lost 0 bases, J lost 5 bases, and 11 bases lay in between. The germline V gene encodes CDR1 MNHEY and CDR2 SVGAGI. The CDR3, as DNA: TGTGCCAGCAGTTACTCGACGGGTGGCGATCAGCCCCAGCATTTT. It codes for CASSYSTGGDQPQHF.

The chain has TRBV7-9 and TRBJ1-2, with no clear D. Germline V gives CDR1 SEHNR, CDR2 FQNEAQ (reference sequence). The length of the CDR3 is 15 residues. Trimming shortened V by 7 bases and J by 8 bases, and 23 bases separated the two germline ends. Here the CDR3 reads CASTLTGVTLGGYTF. CDR3 nucleotide sequence: TGTGCCAGCACCCTCACTGGCGTAACCCTGGGGGGCTACACCTTC.

V is TRBV12-5 and J is TRBJ2-3; 8 bases are shared with TRBD2. V trimming: 1 base; J trimming: 2 bases; junction bases outside the gene matches: 5. The CDR3 is made up of 16 amino acids. The germline gives CDR1 LGHNT, CDR2 FRNRAP. CDR3 in DNA: TGTGCTAGTGGTTTGGGTCTTAGCGGGGACACAGATACGCAGTATTTT. Its protein product is CASGLGLSGDTDTQYF.

V and J are TRBV7-2 and TRBJ2-1, with 10 bases lining up with TRBD2. The CDR3 is 15 residues long. With 5 bases clipped from V and 3 bases from J, the junction kept 4 bases outside the gene matches. The germline CDR1 and CDR2 sequences are SGHTA and FQGNSA. In DNA, the CDR3 is TGTGCCAGCAGCATACTAGCGGGAAGCTACAATGAGCAGTTCTTC. It is translated as CASSILAGSYNEQFF.

The chain recombines TRBV4-2 with TRBJ2-7; no definite D call. Trimming removed 1 base from V and 2 bases from J, with 12 bases in between. This CDR3 has 15 amino acids. Per germline, CDR1 LGHNA and CDR2 YNFKEQ. The CDR3 loop is CASSQAAPAPYEQYF. CDR3 sequence (DNA): TGTGCCAGCAGCCAAGCGGCGCCAGCCCCCTACGAGCAGTACTTC.

This chain links TRBV27 with TRBJ1-1; possible D gene TRBD1, 5 bases. Trimming took 3 bases from V and 8 from J, leaving 16 bases between them. The CDR3 covers 14 residues. From germline, CDR1 is MNHEY and CDR2 SMNVEV (reference sequence). The CDR3 sequence: CASSFRLGETEAFF. CDR3 DNA sequence: TGTGCCAGCAGTTTTCGGCTGGGGGAAACAGAAGCTTTCTTT.

The chain has TRBV2 and TRBJ2-3; TRBD2 aligns across 13 bases. J gave up 4 bases and V 7 bases, and 8 bases lay outside the gene matches. The CDR3 loop spans 16 amino acids. The germline gives CDR1 SNHLY, CDR2 FYNNEI. The CDR3: CASIQRLAGGPDTQYF. The CDR3 DNA reads TGTGCCAGCATCCAAAGACTAGCGGGGGGACCAGATACGCAGTATTTT. The whole variable domain, filled in from reference TRBV2 and TRBJ2-3, reads EPEVTQTPSHQVTQMGQEVILRCVPISNHLYFYWYRQILGQKVEFLVSFYNNEISEKSEIFDDQFSVERPDGSNFTLKIRSTKLEDSAMYFCASIQRLAGGPDTQYFGPGTRLTVL.